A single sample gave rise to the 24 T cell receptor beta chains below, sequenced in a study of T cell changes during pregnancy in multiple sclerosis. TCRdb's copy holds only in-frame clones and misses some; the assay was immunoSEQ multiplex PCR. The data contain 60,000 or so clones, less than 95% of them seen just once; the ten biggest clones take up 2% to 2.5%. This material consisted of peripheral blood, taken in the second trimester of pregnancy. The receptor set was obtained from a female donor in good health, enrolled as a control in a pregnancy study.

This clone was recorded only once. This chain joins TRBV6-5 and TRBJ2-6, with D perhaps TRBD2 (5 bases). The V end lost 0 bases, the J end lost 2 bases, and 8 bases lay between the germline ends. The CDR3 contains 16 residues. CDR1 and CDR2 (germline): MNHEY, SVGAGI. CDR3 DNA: TGTGCCAGCAGTTACTCAAAGAGGGCTGGGGCCAACGTCCTGACTTTC. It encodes CASSYSKRAGANVLTF.

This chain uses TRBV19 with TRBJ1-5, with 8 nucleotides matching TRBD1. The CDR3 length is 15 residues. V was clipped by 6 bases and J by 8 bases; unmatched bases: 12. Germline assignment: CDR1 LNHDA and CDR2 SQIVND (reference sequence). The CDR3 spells CASRLDRGHQEPQHF. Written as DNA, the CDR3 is TGTGCCAGTAGACTTGACAGGGGCCATCAGGAGCCCCAGCATTTT.

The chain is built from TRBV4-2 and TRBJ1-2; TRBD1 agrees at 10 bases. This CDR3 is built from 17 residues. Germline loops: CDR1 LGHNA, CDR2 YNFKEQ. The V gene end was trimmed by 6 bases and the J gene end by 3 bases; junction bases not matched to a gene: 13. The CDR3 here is CASSQRGTGAGYYGYTF. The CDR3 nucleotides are TGTGCCAGCAGTCAGCGCGGGACAGGGGCGGGATACTATGGCTACACCTTC.

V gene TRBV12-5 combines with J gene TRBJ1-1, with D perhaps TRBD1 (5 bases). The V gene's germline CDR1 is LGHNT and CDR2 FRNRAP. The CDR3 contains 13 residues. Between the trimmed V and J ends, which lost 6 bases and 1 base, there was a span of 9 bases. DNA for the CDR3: TGTGCTAGTGGATTAACAGGGAACACTGAAGCTTTCTTT. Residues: CASGLTGNTEAFF.

CDR3 nucleotides: TGCAGCGTTGGGTCAGGGGTATACAATGAGCAGTTCTTC. Its translation: CSVGSGVYNEQFF. This sequence joins TRBV29-1 and TRBJ2-1; maybe TRBD1 (6 bases). Looked up from germline, CDR1 is SQVTM and CDR2 is ANQGSEA. This CDR3 spans 13 amino acids. V dropped 4 bases and J dropped 4 bases, with 11 bases sitting between them.

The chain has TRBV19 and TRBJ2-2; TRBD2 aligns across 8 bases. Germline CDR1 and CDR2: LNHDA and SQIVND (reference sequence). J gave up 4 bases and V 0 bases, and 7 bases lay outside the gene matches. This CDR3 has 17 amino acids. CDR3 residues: CASSIDRGGPSTGELFF. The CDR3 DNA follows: TGTGCCAGTAGTATAGATCGGGGGGGGCCCAGCACCGGGGAGCTGTTTTTT. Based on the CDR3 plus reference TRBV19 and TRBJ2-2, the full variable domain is DGGITQSPKYLFRKEGQNVTLSCEQNLNHDAMYWYRQDPGQGLRLIYYSQIVNDFQKGDIAEGYSVSREKKESFPLTVTSAQKNPTAFYLCASSIDRGGPSTGELFFGEGSRLTVL.

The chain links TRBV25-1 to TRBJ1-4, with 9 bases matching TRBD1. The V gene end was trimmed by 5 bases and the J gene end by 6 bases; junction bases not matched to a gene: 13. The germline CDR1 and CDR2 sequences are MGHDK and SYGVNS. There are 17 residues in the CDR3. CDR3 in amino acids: CASSPSEIGQGYEKLFF. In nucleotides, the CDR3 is TGTGCCAGCAGTCCCTCGGAGATTGGACAGGGGTATGAAAAACTGTTTTTT.

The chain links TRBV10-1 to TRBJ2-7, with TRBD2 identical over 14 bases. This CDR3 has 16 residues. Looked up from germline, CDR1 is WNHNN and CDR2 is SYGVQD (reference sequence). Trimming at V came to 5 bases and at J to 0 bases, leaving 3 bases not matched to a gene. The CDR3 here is CASSRLAGGVSYEQYF. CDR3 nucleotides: TGCGCCAGCAGTAGACTAGCGGGAGGGGTCTCCTACGAGCAGTACTTC.

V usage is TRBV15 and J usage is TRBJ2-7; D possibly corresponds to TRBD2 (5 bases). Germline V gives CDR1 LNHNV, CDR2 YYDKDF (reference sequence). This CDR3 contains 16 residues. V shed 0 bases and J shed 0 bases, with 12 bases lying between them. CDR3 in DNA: TGTGCCACCAGCAGAGAGGGGAGACTCCCCTCCTACGAGCAGTACTTC. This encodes CATSREGRLPSYEQYF.

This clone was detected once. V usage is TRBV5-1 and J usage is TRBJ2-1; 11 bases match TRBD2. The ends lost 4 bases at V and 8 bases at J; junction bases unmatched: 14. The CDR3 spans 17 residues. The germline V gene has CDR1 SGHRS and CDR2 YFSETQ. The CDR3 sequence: CASSRATSGSVGDEQFF. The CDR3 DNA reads TGCGCCAGCAGCCGTGCCACTAGCGGGAGCGTAGGAGATGAGCAGTTCTTC.

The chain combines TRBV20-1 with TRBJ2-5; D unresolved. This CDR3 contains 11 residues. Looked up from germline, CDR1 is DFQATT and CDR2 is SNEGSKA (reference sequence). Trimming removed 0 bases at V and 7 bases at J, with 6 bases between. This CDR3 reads CSARDYWTQYF. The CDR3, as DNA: TGCAGTGCTAGAGACTACTGGACCCAGTACTTC.

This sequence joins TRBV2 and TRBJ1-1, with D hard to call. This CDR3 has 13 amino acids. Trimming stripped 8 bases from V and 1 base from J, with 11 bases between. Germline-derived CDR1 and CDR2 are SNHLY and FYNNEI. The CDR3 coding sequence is TGTGCCAGCGCTAGAGCCCCGAACACTGAAGCTTTCTTT. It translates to CASARAPNTEAFF.

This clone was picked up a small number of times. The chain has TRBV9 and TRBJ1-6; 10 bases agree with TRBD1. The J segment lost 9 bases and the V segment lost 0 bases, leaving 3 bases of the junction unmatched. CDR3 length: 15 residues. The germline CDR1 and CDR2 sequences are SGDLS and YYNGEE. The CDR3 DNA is TGTGCCAGCAGCGTAGGGACAGGGGGGAGTTCACCCCTCCACTTT. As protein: CASSVGTGGSSPLHF. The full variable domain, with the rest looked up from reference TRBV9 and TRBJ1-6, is DSGVTQTPKHLITATGQRVTLRCSPRSGDLSVYWYQQSLDQGLQFLIQYYNGEERAKGNILERFSAQQFPDLHSELNLSSLELGDSALYFCASSVGTGGSSPLHFGNGTRLTVT.

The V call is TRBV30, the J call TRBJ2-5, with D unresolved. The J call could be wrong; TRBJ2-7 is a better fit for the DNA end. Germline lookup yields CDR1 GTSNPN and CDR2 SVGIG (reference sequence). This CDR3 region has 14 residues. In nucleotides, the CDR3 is TGTGCCTGGAGCCCCGTGCTTCGCTCCTACGAGCAGTACTTC. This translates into CAWSPVLRSYEQYF.

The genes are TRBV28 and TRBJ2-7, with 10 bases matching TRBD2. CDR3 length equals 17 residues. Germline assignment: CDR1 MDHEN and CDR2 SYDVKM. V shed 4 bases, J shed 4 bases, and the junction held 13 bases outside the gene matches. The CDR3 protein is CASSSGTSAYFEYEQYF. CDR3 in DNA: TGTGCCAGCAGTTCTGGGACTAGCGCTTATTTTGAGTACGAGCAGTACTTC. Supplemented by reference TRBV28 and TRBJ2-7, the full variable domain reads DVKVTQSSRYLVKRTGEKVFLECVQDMDHENMFWYRQDPGLGLRLIYFSYDVKMKEKGDIPEGYSVSREKKERFSLILESASTNQTSMYLCASSSGTSAYFEYEQYFGPGTRLTVT.

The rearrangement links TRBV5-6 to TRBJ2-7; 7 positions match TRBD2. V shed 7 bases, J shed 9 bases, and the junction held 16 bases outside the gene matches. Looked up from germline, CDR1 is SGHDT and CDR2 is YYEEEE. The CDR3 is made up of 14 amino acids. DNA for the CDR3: TGTGCCAGCGGAGCCGGGACGGGGGGAAGGTTGCAGTACTTC. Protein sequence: CASGAGTGGRLQYF. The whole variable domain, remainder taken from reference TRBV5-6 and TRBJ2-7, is DAGVTQSPTHLIKTRGQQVTLRCSPKSGHDTVSWYQQALGQGPQFIFQYYEEEERQRGNFPDRFSGHQFPNYSSELNVNALLLGDSALYLCASGAGTGGRLQYFGPGTRLTVT.

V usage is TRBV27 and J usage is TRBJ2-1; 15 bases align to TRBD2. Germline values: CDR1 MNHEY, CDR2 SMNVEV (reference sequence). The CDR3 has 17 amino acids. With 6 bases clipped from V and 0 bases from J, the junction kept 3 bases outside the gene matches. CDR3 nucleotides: TGTGCCAGCAGCCCGGGACTAGCGGGGGGCTCCTACAATGAGCAGTTCTTC. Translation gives CASSPGLAGGSYNEQFF.

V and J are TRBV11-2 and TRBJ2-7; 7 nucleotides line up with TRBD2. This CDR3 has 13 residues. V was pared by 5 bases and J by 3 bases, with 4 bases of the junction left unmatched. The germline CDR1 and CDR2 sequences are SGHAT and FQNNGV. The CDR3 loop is CASSAGVGYEQYF. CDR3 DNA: TGTGCCAGCAGCGCGGGAGTAGGCTACGAGCAGTACTTC.

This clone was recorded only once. CDR3 coding DNA: TGTGCCACCAGCAAGTCCGCCGGGACAGGGACGACCGGGGAGCTGTTTTTT. Protein: CATSKSAGTGTTGELFF. The chain recombines TRBV15 with TRBJ2-2; TRBD1 aligns across 9 bases. Germline trimming cut 4 bases from V and 5 bases from J; bases unmatched to any gene: 11. This CDR3 is built from 17 residues. The germline V gene has CDR1 LNHNV and CDR2 YYDKDF (reference sequence).

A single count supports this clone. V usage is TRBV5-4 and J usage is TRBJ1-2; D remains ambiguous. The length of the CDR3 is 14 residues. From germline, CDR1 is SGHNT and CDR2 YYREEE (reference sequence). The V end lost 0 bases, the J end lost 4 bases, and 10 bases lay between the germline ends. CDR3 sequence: CASSLEQLSYGYTF. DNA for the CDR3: TGTGCCAGCAGCTTGGAACAGCTGTCCTATGGCTACACCTTC.

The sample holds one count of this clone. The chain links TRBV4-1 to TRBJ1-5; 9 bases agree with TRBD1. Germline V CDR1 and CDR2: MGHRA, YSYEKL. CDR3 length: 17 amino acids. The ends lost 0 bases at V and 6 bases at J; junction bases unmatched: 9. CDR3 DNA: TGCGCCAGCAGCCAAGATAGGACAGGGGAAGGCCTTCAGCCCCAGCATTTT. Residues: CASSQDRTGEGLQPQHF.

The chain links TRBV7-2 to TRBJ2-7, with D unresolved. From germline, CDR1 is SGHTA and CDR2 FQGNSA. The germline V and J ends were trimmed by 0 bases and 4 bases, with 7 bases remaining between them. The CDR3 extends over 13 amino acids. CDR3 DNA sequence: TGTGCCAGCAGCTTAGCGCCTACTTACGAGCAGTACTTC. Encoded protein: CASSLAPTYEQYF.

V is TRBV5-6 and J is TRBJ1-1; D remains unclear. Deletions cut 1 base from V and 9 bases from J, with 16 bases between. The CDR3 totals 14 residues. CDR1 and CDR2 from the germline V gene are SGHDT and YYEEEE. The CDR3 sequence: CASSLLSAGIKAFF. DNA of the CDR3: TGTGCCAGCAGCTTGTTGTCGGCGGGGATTAAAGCTTTCTTT.

The CDR3 DNA sequence: TGTGCCAGTAGTCTCTCGGGCGGGGCCTACGAGCAGTACTTC. Its protein is CASSLSGGAYEQYF. V is TRBV19 and J is TRBJ2-7, with D possibly matching TRBD2 (6 bases). Between the trimmed V and J ends, which lost 5 bases and 2 bases, there was a span of 13 bases. The CDR3 is 14 amino acids. Germline V CDR1 and CDR2: LNHDA, SQIVND (reference sequence). The variable domain in full, with the rest retrieved from reference TRBV19 and TRBJ2-7, is DGGITQSPKYLFRKEGQNVTLSCEQNLNHDAMYWYRQDPGQGLRLIYYSQIVNDFQKGDIAEGYSVSREKKESFPLTVTSAQKNPTAFYLCASSLSGGAYEQYFGPGTRLTVT.